The 26 T cell receptor beta chains given below trace back to one sample, sequenced in a study of OX40 agonist ivuxolimab in advanced cancers. Profiling relied on immunoSEQ multiplex PCR, and the TCRdb table lists in-frame clones only, not all of them. The sample contains fewer than 11,000 clones, over 60% of which appear only once. Source: CD4+ or CD8+ T cells sorted from blood, taken in a trial of the OX40 agonist ivuxolimab. Receptor source: an adult with an advanced solid tumor such as melanoma, head and neck, liver or kidney cancer.

In the case of this clone: One end of the junction varies from germline; a read error may be responsible. The DNA of the CDR3 is TGTGCCAGCAGCTTGGGTTATGGCCCCCGCGAGCAGTACTTC. Translation gives CASSLGYGPREQYF. The chain couples TRBV5-3 to TRBJ2-7; no clear D. TRBV5-3 is identified as an open reading frame with a role that is uncertain. The CDR3 runs to 14 residues.

This sequence joins TRBV7-9 and TRBJ2-7, with 7 bases matching TRBD2. CDR1 is SEHNR and CDR2 is FQNEAQ in the germline V gene (reference sequence). Germline trimming cut 5 bases from V and 7 bases from J; bases unmatched to any gene: 5. The CDR3 loop spans 12 amino acids. Here the CDR3 DNA reads TGTGCCAGCAGCACCCGCGGGAGAGAGCAGTACTTC. Its translation: CASSTRGREQYF.

The V call is TRBV2, the J call TRBJ1-6, with D hard to call. The V and J ends lost 3 bases and 4 bases respectively, with 4 bases between them. The CDR3 runs 13 residues. CDR1 is SNHLY, CDR2 FYNNEI, per germline. For the CDR3, the DNA is TGTGCCAGCAGTGACGGATATAATTCACCCCTCCACTTT. Protein: CASSDGYNSPLHF.

There are a few counts of this clone. This rearrangement joins TRBV28 to TRBJ2-1; TRBD2 aligns across 10 bases. The CDR3 consists of 17 residues. V dropped 6 bases and J dropped 0; count of bases not matched to a gene: 8. Looked up from germline, CDR1 is MDHEN and CDR2 is SYDVKM. In nucleotides, the CDR3 is TGTGCCAGCAGACCGATCAGCGGGGGGGCCTCCTACAATGAGCAGTTCTTC. This codes for CASRPISGGASYNEQFF. The whole variable domain, remainder taken from reference TRBV28 and TRBJ2-1, is DVKVTQSSRYLVKRTGEKVFLECVQDMDHENMFWYRQDPGLGLRLIYFSYDVKMKEKGDIPEGYSVSREKKERFSLILESASTNQTSMYLCASRPISGGASYNEQFFGPGTRLTVL.

The chain employs TRBV30 and TRBJ1-1; tentatively, D is TRBD1 (6 bases). The CDR3 totals 13 residues. Trimming removed 1 base at V and 3 bases at J, with 9 bases between. The V gene's germline CDR1 is GTSNPN and CDR2 SVGIG (reference sequence). CDR3 DNA: TGTGCCTGGAGTGGGACAGCATACACTGAAGCTTTCTTT. Amino acid sequence: CAWSGTAYTEAFF.

This chain links TRBV5-1 with TRBJ2-7; D assignment may be TRBD1 or TRBD2 (5 bases each). Trimming pared 5 bases from V and 3 bases from J, leaving 15 bases between. The CDR3 is 14 residues long. The germline gives CDR1 SGHRS, CDR2 YFSETQ. The CDR3 sequence is CASSGDHQNYEQYF. As DNA, the CDR3 is TGCGCCAGCAGTGGGGACCACCAGAACTACGAGCAGTACTTC.

This clone has a single count. The chain couples TRBV5-1 to TRBJ1-3; 10 bases are shared with TRBD1. The germline V gene encodes CDR1 SGHRS and CDR2 YFSETQ. The junction had 4 bases not matched to a gene; V was cut back by 4 bases and J by 0 bases. The length of the CDR3 is 16 residues. CDR3 protein: CASSLRQGASGNTIYF. The CDR3 DNA reads TGCGCCAGCAGCCTACGACAGGGGGCCTCTGGAAACACCATATATTTT.

CDR3 in amino acids: CASSFGSWRDTGELFF. The DNA of the CDR3 is TGTGCCAGCAGCTTTGGGAGCTGGCGTGACACCGGGGAGCTGTTTTTT. The rearrangement uses TRBV5-6 and TRBJ2-2, with D possibly matching TRBD2 (5 bases). Between the trimmed V and J ends, which lost 2 bases and 3 bases, there was a span of 14 bases. The CDR3 extends over 16 amino acids. Germline CDR1 and CDR2: SGHDT and YYEEEE.

This clone appeared a single time. The gene calls are TRBV7-6 and TRBJ1-3; D is unclear. Trimming took off 4 bases at V and 2 bases at J, with 6 bases between the two ends. The CDR3 sequence is 13 residues long. Germline loops: CDR1 SGHVS, CDR2 FNYEAQ. In nucleotides, the CDR3 is TGTGCCAGCAGCTCTAACACTGGAAACACCATATATTTT. This codes for CASSSNTGNTIYF.

This chain joins TRBV27 and TRBJ1-2; 8 bases line up with TRBD1. This CDR3 is built from 14 residues. J gave up 5 bases and V 8 bases, and 10 bases lay outside the gene matches. Germline CDR1 reads MNHEY; CDR2 reads SMNVEV (reference sequence). As DNA, the CDR3 is TGTGCCAGCCAGAAACAGGGGGAACCATATGGCTACACCTTC. As protein: CASQKQGEPYGYTF.

This clone came up once. V gene TRBV6-1 combines with J gene TRBJ2-3; 7 nucleotides line up with TRBD2. Trimming cost V 1 base and J 8 bases; bases outside gene matches: 9. The CDR3 contains 15 residues. Germline loops: CDR1 MNHNS, CDR2 SASEGT. CDR3 region: CASSEGAATGGTQYF. CDR3 coding DNA: TGTGCCAGCAGTGAAGGGGCGGCCACGGGAGGTACGCAGTATTTT.

The genes are TRBV7-6 and TRBJ2-7; 11 bases are a match to TRBD1. In germline, CDR1 is SGHVS, CDR2 FNYEAQ. J gave up 2 bases and V 3 bases, and 6 bases lay outside the gene matches. This CDR3 is built from 16 residues. CDR3 bases: TGTGCCAGCAGCTTGACCCCGGGACAGGGGGCCTACGAGCAGTACTTC. Translation gives CASSLTPGQGAYEQYF. Full variable domain (missing parts from reference TRBV7-6 and TRBJ2-7): GAGVSQSPRYKVTKRGQDVALRCDPISGHVSLYWYRQALGQGPEFLTYFNYEAQQDKSGLPNDRFSAERPEGSISTLTIQRTEQRDSAMYRCASSLTPGQGAYEQYFGPGTRLTVT.

The CDR3 nucleotides read TGTGCCAGCACCTGGCAGGGGAGGGTGGATACGCAGTATTTT. It translates to CASTWQGRVDTQYF. This chain connects TRBV5-4 to TRBJ2-3; tentatively, D is TRBD2 (7 bases). The CDR3 contains 14 residues. Trimming took 6 bases from V and 6 from J, leaving 17 bases between them. Per the germline V gene, CDR1 is SGHNT and CDR2 is YYREEE (reference sequence).

The CDR3, as DNA: TGTGCCAGCAGCGTAGCGACAGGTGTGGATGGGGCCAAAAACATTCAGTACTTC. Translated: CASSVATGVDGAKNIQYF. The gene calls are TRBV9 and TRBJ2-4; the D gene is possibly TRBD1 (6 bases). CDR3 length: 18 amino acids. V dropped 0 bases and J dropped 1 base, with 17 bases sitting between them. CDR1 and CDR2 from the germline V gene are SGDLS and YYNGEE.

The chain recombines TRBV9 with TRBJ2-2, with D possibly being TRBD1 or TRBD2 (5 bases each). Germline CDR1 reads SGDLS; CDR2 reads YYNGEE. The germline V and J ends were trimmed by 3 bases and 1 base, with 16 bases remaining between them. The CDR3 is 17 residues long. The CDR3 nucleotides read TGTGCCAGCAGCGGGGACGGTGGGGCGGGGAACACCGGGGAGCTGTTTTTT. This codes for CASSGDGGAGNTGELFF. The full variable domain, completed using reference TRBV9 and TRBJ2-2, is DSGVTQTPKHLITATGQRVTLRCSPRSGDLSVYWYQQSLDQGLQFLIQYYNGEERAKGNILERFSAQQFPDLHSELNLSSLELGDSALYFCASSGDGGAGNTGELFFGEGSRLTVL.

The chain has TRBV7-8 and TRBJ1-5, with D hard to call. The CDR3 length is 16 residues. With 5 bases removed from V and 0 bases from J, the gap between germline ends came to 14 bases. From germline, CDR1 is SGHVS and CDR2 FQNEAQ. The CDR3 loop is CASSRRTENSNQPQHF. Here the CDR3 DNA reads TGTGCCAGCAGCCGACGGACGGAAAATAGCAATCAGCCCCAGCATTTT.

The rearrangement uses TRBV2 and TRBJ2-7; D not certain. V was shortened by 7 bases and J by 4 bases, with 5 bases between the two germline ends. The germline V gene has CDR1 SNHLY and CDR2 FYNNEI. The CDR3 loop spans 10 amino acids. The CDR3 nucleotides are TGTGCCAGCATGAGGTACGAGCAGTACTTC. Translated, it gives CASMRYEQYF.

The chain uses TRBV6-5 and TRBJ2-1, with D unclear. Trimming took off 5 bases at V and 0 bases at J, with 8 bases between the two ends. The CDR3 spans 14 residues. Germline loops: CDR1 MNHEY, CDR2 SVGAGI. The CDR3 coding sequence is TGTGCCAGCAGTAAACGGAGCTCCTACAATGAGCAGTTCTTC. It codes for CASSKRSSYNEQFF.

The chain links TRBV14 to TRBJ2-1; 8 bases align to TRBD2. From germline, CDR1 is SGHDN and CDR2 FVKESK. The V gene end was trimmed by 5 bases and the J gene end by 4 bases; junction bases not matched to a gene: 7. The CDR3 has 15 amino acids. The CDR3 region has the DNA TGTGCCAGCAGCACTCGGAGCGGGGGTTACAATGAGCAGTTCTTC. Translated: CASSTRSGGYNEQFF.

This chain connects TRBV7-8 to TRBJ2-7; 7 nucleotides align to TRBD1. The CDR3 sequence is 16 residues long. V lost 5 bases to trimming and J lost 3 bases; unmatched junction nucleotides: 13. Germline V gene sequence: CDR1 SGHVS, CDR2 FQNEAQ. CDR3 in DNA: TGTGCCAGCAGCCCCCACAGGGGACCTTCCCTCTACGAGCAGTACTTC. Translation gives CASSPHRGPSLYEQYF.

V and J are TRBV28 and TRBJ2-7, with TRBD1 as a possible D gene (5 bases). Germline V gene lookup returns CDR1 MDHEN and CDR2 SYDVKM. CDR3 size: 13 residues. V lost 1 base and J lost 4, with 8 bases in between. The CDR3 here is CASSLLSGYEQYF. The CDR3 DNA follows: TGTGCCAGCAGTTTATTATCAGGGTACGAGCAGTACTTC.

This clone has more than one count but fewer than ten. The rearrangement uses TRBV21-1 and TRBJ2-3; TRBD2, the table's D call, lacks a check against the DNA. TRBV21-1 constitutes a pseudogene. The CDR3 length is 19 residues. The CDR3 bases are TGTGCCAGCAGCAAAGCGCGGCTAGCGGGGGCCCAAAGCACAGATACGCAGTATTTT. It codes for CASSKARLAGAQSTDTQYF.

The rearrangement joins TRBV5-1 to TRBJ2-6; 7 nucleotides match TRBD1. CDR3 size: 17 residues. The V gene end was trimmed by 4 bases and the J gene end by 4 bases; junction bases not matched to a gene: 11. Germline V gene lookup returns CDR1 SGHRS and CDR2 YFSETQ. The DNA of the CDR3 is TGCGCCAGCAGCCCCACAGGGGAACTAACCGGGGCCAACGTCCTGACTTTC. Its translation is CASSPTGELTGANVLTF.

V usage is TRBV7-9 and J usage is TRBJ1-1, with D unclear. The length of the CDR3 is 11 residues. The V gene's germline CDR1 is SEHNR and CDR2 FQNEAQ (reference sequence). V lost 4 bases and J 8 bases, leaving 8 bases between the germline ends. CDR3 sequence reads: CASSSQVEAFF. The CDR3 region has the DNA TGTGCCAGCAGCTCCCAGGTCGAAGCTTTCTTT.

The chain is built from TRBV4-3 and TRBJ1-4; D is uncertain. V gave up 1 base and J gave up 11 bases, with 11 bases separating them. The germline CDR1 and CDR2 sequences are LGHNA and YSLEER. This CDR3 spans 13 amino acids. CDR3 in amino acids: CASSQVPRRKLFF. CDR3 coding DNA: TGCGCCAGCAGCCAAGTCCCCCGAAGGAAACTGTTTTTT.

By sample share, this clone is medium-sized. V gene TRBV10-3 combines with J gene TRBJ2-2; D is possibly TRBD1 (6 bases). The V end lost 8 bases, the J end lost 7 bases, and 11 bases lay between the germline ends. This CDR3 region has 12 residues. Germline loops: CDR1 ENHRY, CDR2 SYGVKD. The CDR3 here is CAIFLDSGELFF. The CDR3 nucleotides read TGTGCCATCTTCTTGGACAGCGGGGAGCTGTTTTTT.